Each of the 10 T cell receptor beta chains below was sequenced from the same sample in a study of T-cell reconstitution after alpha-beta-depleted transplantation in children. Researchers prepared the TCRbeta library using unique molecular identifiers, the study reports. TCRdb reprocessed the PCR reads with MiXCR, giving one entry per CDR3 protein. Of about a million distinct CDR3 sequences in the sample, about 29% are singletons; the top ten hold approximately 30%. The sample here was PBMCs, mostly from graft donor cells, taken 360 days after TCRalphabeta/CD19-depleted stem cell transplant. Source of these receptors: a boy in the first two years of life who had a stem cell transplant for SCID, so the T cells may come from the graft donor.

The CDR3 nucleotides are TGCAGTGCTAGACGTAACTACGAGCAGTACTTC. Residues: CSARRNYEQYF. The chain uses TRBV20-1 and TRBJ2-7; no definite D call. This CDR3 is 11 amino acids long. Trimming took 2 bases from V and 3 from J, leaving 5 bases between them. In germline, CDR1 is DFQATT, CDR2 SNEGSKA (reference sequence).

This clonotype was seen a handful of times. The V call is TRBV11-2, the J call TRBJ1-1; D remains ambiguous. The CDR3 consists of 15 residues. The V end lost 5 bases, the J end lost 1 base, and 14 bases lay between the germline ends. Germline assignment: CDR1 SGHAT and CDR2 FQNNGV. CDR3 protein: CASSPRSAGNTEAFF. The CDR3 DNA reads TGTGCCAGCAGCCCCCGCTCGGCTGGGAACACTGAAGCTTTCTTT.

The J gene is TRBJ2-2, the V gene TRBV4-3; 8 nucleotides line up with TRBD1. With V trimmed by 2 bases and J by 5 bases, 7 bases remained unmatched. CDR1 is LGHNA and CDR2 is YSLEER in the germline V gene. The CDR3 runs to 16 residues. The CDR3 sequence: CASSQRPQGATGELFF. The CDR3 DNA reads as TGCGCCAGCAGCCAACGCCCCCAGGGGGCGACCGGGGAGCTGTTTTTT.

The gene calls are TRBV6-5 and TRBJ2-7, with D tentatively TRBD1 (6 bases). This CDR3 has 13 residues. From germline, CDR1 is MNHEY and CDR2 SVGAGI. Trimming took 0 bases from V and 11 from J, leaving 14 bases between them. The CDR3 here is CASSYSTRSGEYF. The DNA for the CDR3 is TGTGCCAGCAGTTACTCGACCCGGTCAGGGGAGTACTTC.

This clonotype occurred a few times. The genes are TRBV10-3 and TRBJ2-5; unclear D gene. Germline V lookup: CDR1 ENHRY, CDR2 SYGVKD. This CDR3 contains 11 residues. V lost 0 bases to trimming and J lost 6 bases, with 2 bases between them. The CDR3 nucleotides read TGTGCCATCAGTGAGTCAAAGACCCAGTACTTC. Amino acids: CAISESKTQYF.

This clonotype was seen only a few times. The V and J genes are TRBV11-1 and TRBJ2-2; 13 positions agree with TRBD2. Germline V gives CDR1 SGHAT, CDR2 FQDESV (reference sequence). Trimming at V came to 8 bases and at J to 2 bases, leaving 20 bases not matched to a gene. This CDR3 comprises 21 residues. CDR3 amino acids: CASGRARLAGGQLFNTGELFF. Written as DNA, the CDR3 is TGTGCCAGCGGTCGTGCGAGACTAGCGGGGGGCCAACTATTTAACACCGGGGAGCTGTTTTTT.

This clonotype was seen a few times. The genes are TRBV28 and TRBJ2-2; TRBD2 matches 7 bases. Germline V gene lookup returns CDR1 MDHEN and CDR2 SYDVKM. Losses at the gene ends were 0 bases for V and 6 bases for J; bases not matched to a gene: 10. CDR3 length: 17 amino acids. This chain's CDR3 is CASSLWPIPRGAGELFF. The CDR3 nucleotides read TGTGCCAGCAGTTTATGGCCCATACCCCGGGGGGCCGGGGAGCTGTTTTTT.

This clonotype showed up just a few times. The gene calls are TRBV5-1 and TRBJ2-7, with 13 nucleotides matching TRBD2. Looked up from germline, CDR1 is SGHRS and CDR2 is YFSETQ. CDR3 length: 16 amino acids. V gave up 4 bases and J gave up 0 bases; unmatched junction bases: 4. CDR3 loop: CASSPGLAGISYEQYF. The CDR3 region has the DNA TGCGCCAGCAGCCCGGGACTAGCGGGAATCTCCTACGAGCAGTACTTC.

The chain carries TRBV11-2 and TRBJ2-7; D possibly matches TRBD1 or TRBD2 (5 bases each). V lost 5 bases and J lost 6, with 14 bases in between. CDR3 length equals 13 residues. Per germline, CDR1 SGHAT and CDR2 FQNNGV. Written as DNA, the CDR3 is TGTGCCAGCAGCCCCGGGACGTTGAGCGAGCAGTACTTC. This encodes CASSPGTLSEQYF. Based on the CDR3 plus reference TRBV11-2 and TRBJ2-7, the full variable domain is EAGVAQSPRYKIIEKRQSVAFWCNPISGHATLYWYQQILGQGPKLLIQFQNNGVVDDSQLPKDRFSAERLKGVDSTLKIQPAKLEDSAVYLCASSPGTLSEQYFGPGTRLTVT.

This clonotype came up a few times. The chain links TRBV12-3 or TRBV12-4 to TRBJ1-1, with D unresolved. This CDR3 is 16 amino acids long. The ends were cut back, 1 base at V and 1 base at J, with 13 bases in the middle. CDR3 sequence: CASSLVRPLENTEAFF. In DNA, the CDR3 is TGTGCCAGCAGTTTAGTTAGACCCCTGGAGAACACTGAAGCTTTCTTT.